The 8 T cell receptor beta chains in this list originate from one sample, sequenced in a study of T cell repertoires in cytomegalovirus infection. TCRdb fed the reads into MiXCR, producing one record per CDR3 protein. The repertoire includes hundreds of thousands of distinct CDR3 sequences, under 20% of them detected once, and more than 10% sits in the top ten. The material sequenced was PBMCs. These receptors all stem from a human donor in good health (CMV status not recorded). Some clones in this sample may be carry-over from other donors' samples.

This clonotype was counted many times. This chain joins TRBV27 and TRBJ2-5; 9 nucleotides match TRBD2. The CDR3 covers 14 residues. Losses at the gene ends were 5 bases for V and 5 bases for J; bases not matched to a gene: 6. Germline V gene sequence: CDR1 MNHEY, CDR2 SMNVEV (reference sequence). The CDR3 reads CASSPPGTSETQYF. In DNA, the CDR3 is TGTGCCAGCAGTCCCCCCGGGACTAGCGAGACCCAGTACTTC.

This sequence joins TRBV7-9 and TRBJ1-5; 7 bases line up with TRBD1. Per the germline V gene, CDR1 is SEHNR and CDR2 is FQNEAQ (reference sequence). The CDR3 contains 14 residues. The V and J ends lost 7 bases and 9 bases, in that order; junction bases with no gene match: 12. CDR3 sequence: CASMRQGDPGPQHF. CDR3 sequence (DNA): TGTGCCAGCATGAGGCAGGGGGACCCGGGGCCCCAGCATTTT.

This clonotype was found a few times. V is TRBV15 and J is TRBJ1-5; D may be TRBD1 (6 bases). V was shortened by 4 bases and J by 3 bases, with 13 bases between the two germline ends. Per the germline V gene, CDR1 is LNHNV and CDR2 is YYDKDF (reference sequence). The CDR3 runs to 15 residues. CDR3 in DNA: TGTGCCACCAGCAACATAGACAGGCCCAATCAGCCCCAGCATTTT. Its translation is CATSNIDRPNQPQHF.

This clonotype was detected only a few times. This rearrangement joins TRBV27 to TRBJ2-2; D is possibly TRBD1 (5 bases). CDR3 size: 14 residues. The germline CDR1 and CDR2 sequences are MNHEY and SMNVEV (reference sequence). V was pared by 6 bases and J by 7 bases, with 15 bases between. Here the CDR3 reads CASRVSREDGELFF. The CDR3 coding sequence is TGTGCCAGCAGAGTGAGCAGGGAAGACGGGGAGCTGTTTTTT.

This chain uses TRBV2 with TRBJ2-7, with TRBD1 identical over 8 bases. Trimming removed 7 bases from V and 8 bases from J; junction bases left unmatched: 7. The CDR3 has 12 residues. The germline CDR1 and CDR2 sequences are SNHLY and FYNNEI. The CDR3 DNA follows: TGTGCCAGCAACCAAGACAGGGGCAAGCAGTACTTC. Translating gives CASNQDRGKQYF.

This clonotype was seen only a few times. This chain links TRBV25-1 with TRBJ1-2; 9 positions agree with TRBD1. With 5 bases clipped from V and 0 bases from J, the junction kept 7 bases outside the gene matches. The germline gives CDR1 MGHDK, CDR2 SYGVNS. The CDR3 spans 16 residues. The CDR3 DNA reads as TGTGCCAGCAGTATTTCGACAGGGGGAACTAACTATGGCTACACCTTC. It is translated as CASSISTGGTNYGYTF.

The genes are TRBV2 and TRBJ1-1, with D unresolved. The germline V gene has CDR1 SNHLY and CDR2 FYNNEI. This CDR3 comprises 13 residues. With 2 bases removed from V and 1 base from J, the gap between germline ends came to 5 bases. The CDR3 protein is CASSERWNTEAFF. The CDR3 bases are TGTGCCAGCAGTGAACGGTGGAACACTGAAGCTTTCTTT.

This clonotype has ten or more counts. V gene TRBV12-3 or TRBV12-4 combines with J gene TRBJ2-1; D possibly uses TRBD1 or TRBD2 (6 bases each). V gave up 7 bases and J gave up 0 bases, with 13 bases separating them. The CDR3 runs 15 residues. The CDR3 sequence: CASIGGGSSYNEQFF. CDR3 nucleotides: TGTGCCAGCATTGGAGGGGGAAGCTCCTACAATGAGCAGTTCTTC.